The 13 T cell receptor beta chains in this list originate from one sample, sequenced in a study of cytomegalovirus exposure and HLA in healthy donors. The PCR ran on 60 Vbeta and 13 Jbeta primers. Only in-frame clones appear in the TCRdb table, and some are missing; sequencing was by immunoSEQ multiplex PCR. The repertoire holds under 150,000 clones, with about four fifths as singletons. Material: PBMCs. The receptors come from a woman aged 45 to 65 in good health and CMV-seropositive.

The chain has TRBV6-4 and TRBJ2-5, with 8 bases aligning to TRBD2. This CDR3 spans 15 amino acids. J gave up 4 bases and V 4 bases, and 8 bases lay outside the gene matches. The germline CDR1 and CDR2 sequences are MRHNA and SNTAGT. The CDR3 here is CASSVAAGEGETQYF. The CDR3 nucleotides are TGTGCCAGCAGTGTAGCAGCGGGGGAGGGAGAGACCCAGTACTTC.

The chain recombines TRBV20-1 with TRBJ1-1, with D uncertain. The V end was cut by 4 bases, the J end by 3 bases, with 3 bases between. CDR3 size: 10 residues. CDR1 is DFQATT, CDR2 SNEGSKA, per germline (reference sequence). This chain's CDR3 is CSATDTEAFF. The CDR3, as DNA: TGCAGTGCTACTGACACTGAAGCTTTCTTT.

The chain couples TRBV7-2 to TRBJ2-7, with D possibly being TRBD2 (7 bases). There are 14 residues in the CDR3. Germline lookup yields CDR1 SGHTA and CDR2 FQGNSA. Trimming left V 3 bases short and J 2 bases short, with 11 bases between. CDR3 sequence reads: CASSFGGGPYEQYF. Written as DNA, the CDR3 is TGTGCCAGCAGCTTTGGGGGGGGGCCCTACGAGCAGTACTTC.

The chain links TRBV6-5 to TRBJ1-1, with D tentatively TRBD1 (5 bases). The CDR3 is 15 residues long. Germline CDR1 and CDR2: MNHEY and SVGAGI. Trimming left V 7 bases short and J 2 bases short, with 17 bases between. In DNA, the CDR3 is TGTGCCAGCAAAACTACCGGGGGGGGAAACACTGAAGCTTTCTTT. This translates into CASKTTGGGNTEAFF.

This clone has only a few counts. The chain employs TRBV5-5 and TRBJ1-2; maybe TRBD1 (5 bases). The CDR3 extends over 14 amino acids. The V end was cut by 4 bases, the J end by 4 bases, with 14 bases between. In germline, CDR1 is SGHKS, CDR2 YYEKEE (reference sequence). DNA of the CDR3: TGTGCCAGCAGCGAACAGACAGCCACCTATGGCTACACCTTC. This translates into CASSEQTATYGYTF. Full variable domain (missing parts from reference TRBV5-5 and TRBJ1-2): DAGVTQSPTHLIKTRGQQVTLRCSPISGHKSVSWYQQVLGQGPQFIFQYYEKEERGRGNFPDRFSARQFPNYSSELNVNALLLGDSALYLCASSEQTATYGYTFGSGTRLTVV.

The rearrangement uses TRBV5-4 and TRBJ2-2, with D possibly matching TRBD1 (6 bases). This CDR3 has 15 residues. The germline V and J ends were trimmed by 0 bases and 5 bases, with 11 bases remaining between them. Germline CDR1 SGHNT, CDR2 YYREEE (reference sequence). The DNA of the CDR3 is TGTGCCAGCAGCTTGGGGGGGCTGGAGACCGGGGAGCTGTTTTTT. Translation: CASSLGGLETGELFF.

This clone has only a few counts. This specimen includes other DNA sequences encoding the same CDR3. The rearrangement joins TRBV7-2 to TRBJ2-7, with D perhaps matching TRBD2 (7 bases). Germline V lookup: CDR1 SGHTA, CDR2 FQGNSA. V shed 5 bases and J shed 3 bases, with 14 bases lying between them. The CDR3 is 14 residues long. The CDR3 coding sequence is TGTGCCAGCAGCCTAGGGGGGGGAAGCTACGAGCAGTACTTC. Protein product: CASSLGGGSYEQYF.

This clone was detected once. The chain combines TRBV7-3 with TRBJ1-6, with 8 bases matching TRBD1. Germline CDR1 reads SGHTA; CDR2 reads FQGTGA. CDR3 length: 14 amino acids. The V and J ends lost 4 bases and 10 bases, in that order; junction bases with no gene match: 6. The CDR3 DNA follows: TGTGCCAGCAGCTCGACAGGGGTGTTATCACCCCTCCACTTT. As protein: CASSSTGVLSPLHF.

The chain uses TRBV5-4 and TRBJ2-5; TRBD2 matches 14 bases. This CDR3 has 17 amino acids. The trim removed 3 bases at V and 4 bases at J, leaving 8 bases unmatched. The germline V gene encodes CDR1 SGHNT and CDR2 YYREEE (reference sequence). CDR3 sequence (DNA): TGTGCCAGCAGCTCGGGGGGACTAGCGGGAGTCGGAGAGACCCAGTACTTC. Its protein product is CASSSGGLAGVGETQYF. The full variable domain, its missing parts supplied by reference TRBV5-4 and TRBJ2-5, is ETGVTQSPTHLIKTRGQQVTLRCSSQSGHNTVSWYQQALGQGPQFIFQYYREEENGRGNFPPRFSGLQFPNYSSELNVNALELDDSALYLCASSSGGLAGVGETQYFGPGTRLLVL.

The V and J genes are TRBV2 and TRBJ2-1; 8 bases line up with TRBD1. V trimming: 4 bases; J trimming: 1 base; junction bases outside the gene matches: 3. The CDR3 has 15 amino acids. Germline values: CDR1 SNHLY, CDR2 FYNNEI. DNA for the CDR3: TGTGCCAGCAGTGTGCAGGGGGCGTCCTACAATGAGCAGTTCTTC. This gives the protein CASSVQGASYNEQFF.

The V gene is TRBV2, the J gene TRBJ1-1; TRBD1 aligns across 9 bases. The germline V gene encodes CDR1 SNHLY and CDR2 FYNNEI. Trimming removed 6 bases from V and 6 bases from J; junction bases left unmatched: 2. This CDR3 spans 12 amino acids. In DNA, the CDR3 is TGTGCCAGCAGGGACAGGGGCGCTGAAGCTTTCTTT. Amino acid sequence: CASRDRGAEAFF. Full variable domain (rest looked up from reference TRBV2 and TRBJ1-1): EPEVTQTPSHQVTQMGQEVILRCVPISNHLYFYWYRQILGQKVEFLVSFYNNEISEKSEIFDDQFSVERPDGSNFTLKIRSTKLEDSAMYFCASRDRGAEAFFGQGTRLTVV.

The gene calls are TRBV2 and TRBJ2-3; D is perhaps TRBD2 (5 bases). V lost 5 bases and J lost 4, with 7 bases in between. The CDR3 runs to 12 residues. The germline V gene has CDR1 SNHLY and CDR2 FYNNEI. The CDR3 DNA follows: TGTGCCAGCAGTCTAGCCGCAGATACGCAGTATTTT. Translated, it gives CASSLAADTQYF.

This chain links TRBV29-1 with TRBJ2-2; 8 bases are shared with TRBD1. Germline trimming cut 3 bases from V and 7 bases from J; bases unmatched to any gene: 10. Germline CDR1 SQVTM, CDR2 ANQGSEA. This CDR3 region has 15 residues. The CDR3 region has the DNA TGCAGCGTTGATGAGGTCAGGGGGCAGAGCGGGGAGCTGTTTTTT. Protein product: CSVDEVRGQSGELFF.